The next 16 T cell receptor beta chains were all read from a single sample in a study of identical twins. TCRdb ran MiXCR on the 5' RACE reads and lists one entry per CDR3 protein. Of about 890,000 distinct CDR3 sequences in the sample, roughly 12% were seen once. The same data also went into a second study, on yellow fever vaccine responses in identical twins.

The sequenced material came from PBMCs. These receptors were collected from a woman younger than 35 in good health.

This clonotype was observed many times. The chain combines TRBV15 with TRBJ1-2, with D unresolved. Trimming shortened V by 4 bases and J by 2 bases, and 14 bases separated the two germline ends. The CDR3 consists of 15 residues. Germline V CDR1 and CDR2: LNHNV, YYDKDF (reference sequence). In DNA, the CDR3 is TGTGCCACCAGCAAACTTGGACCGCCGAACTATGGCTACACCTTC. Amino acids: CATSKLGPPNYGYTF.

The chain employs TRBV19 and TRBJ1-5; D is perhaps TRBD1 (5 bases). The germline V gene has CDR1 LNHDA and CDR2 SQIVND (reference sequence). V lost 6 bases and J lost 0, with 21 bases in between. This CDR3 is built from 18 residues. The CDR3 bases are TGTGCCAGTAGCCCCGACCCCTCGGGGCTTAATAGCAATCAGCCCCAGCATTTT. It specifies CASSPDPSGLNSNQPQHF.

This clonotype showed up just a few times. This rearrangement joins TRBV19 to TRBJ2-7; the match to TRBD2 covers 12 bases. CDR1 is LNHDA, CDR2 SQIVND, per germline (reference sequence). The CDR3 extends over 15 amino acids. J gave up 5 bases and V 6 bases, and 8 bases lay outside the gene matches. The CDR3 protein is CASSTRLAGENEQYF. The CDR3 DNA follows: TGTGCCAGTAGCACCAGACTAGCGGGAGAAAACGAGCAGTACTTC.

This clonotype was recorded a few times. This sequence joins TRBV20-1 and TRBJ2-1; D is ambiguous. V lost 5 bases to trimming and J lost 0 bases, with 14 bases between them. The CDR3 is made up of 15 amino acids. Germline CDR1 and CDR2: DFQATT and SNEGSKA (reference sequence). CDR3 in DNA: TGCAGTGCTCCCAGAGAATTAAGCTCCTACAATGAGCAGTTCTTC. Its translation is CSAPRELSSYNEQFF.

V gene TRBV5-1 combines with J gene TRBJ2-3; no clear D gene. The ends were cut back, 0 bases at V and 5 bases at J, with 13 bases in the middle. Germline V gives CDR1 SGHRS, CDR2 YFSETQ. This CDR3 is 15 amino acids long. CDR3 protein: CASSLGWSGGDTQYF. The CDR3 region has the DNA TGCGCCAGCAGCTTGGGCTGGTCAGGCGGAGATACGCAGTATTTT.

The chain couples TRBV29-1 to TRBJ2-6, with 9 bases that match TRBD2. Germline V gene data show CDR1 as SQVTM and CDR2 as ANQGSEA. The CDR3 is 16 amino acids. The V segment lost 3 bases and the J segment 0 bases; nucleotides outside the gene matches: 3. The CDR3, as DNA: TGCAGCGTTGATCTAGCGGGGTCCTCTGGGGCCAACGTCCTGACTTTC. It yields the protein CSVDLAGSSGANVLTF.

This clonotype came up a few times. The CDR3: CASSVGQGVGFDFSGANVLTF. The CDR3 DNA reads TGTGCCAGCAGCGTAGGTCAGGGGGTAGGTTTTGACTTCTCTGGGGCCAACGTCCTGACTTTC. The chain carries TRBV9 and TRBJ2-6; TRBD1 matches 7 bases. The J segment lost 0 bases and the V segment lost 0 bases, leaving 15 bases of the junction unmatched. This CDR3 has 21 amino acids. Germline lookup yields CDR1 SGDLS and CDR2 YYNGEE.

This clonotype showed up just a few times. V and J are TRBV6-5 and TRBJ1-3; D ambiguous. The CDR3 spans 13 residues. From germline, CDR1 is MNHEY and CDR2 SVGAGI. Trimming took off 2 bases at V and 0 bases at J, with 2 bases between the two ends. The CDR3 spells CASSYNSGNTIYF. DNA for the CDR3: TGTGCCAGCAGTTACAACTCTGGAAACACCATATATTTT.

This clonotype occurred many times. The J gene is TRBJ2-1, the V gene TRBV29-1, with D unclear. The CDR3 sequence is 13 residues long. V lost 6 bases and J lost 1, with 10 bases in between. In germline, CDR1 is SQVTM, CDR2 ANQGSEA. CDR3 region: CSVGQTSYNEQFF. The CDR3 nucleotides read TGCAGCGTGGGTCAGACTTCCTACAATGAGCAGTTCTTC.

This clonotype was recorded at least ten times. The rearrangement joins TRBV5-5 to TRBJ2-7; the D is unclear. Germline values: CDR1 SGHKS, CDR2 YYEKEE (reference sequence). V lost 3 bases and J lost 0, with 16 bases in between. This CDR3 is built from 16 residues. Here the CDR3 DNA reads TGTGCCAGCAGCTGGGCTAGTCGGTTCGACTCCTACGAGCAGTACGTC. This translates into CASSWASRFDSYEQYV.

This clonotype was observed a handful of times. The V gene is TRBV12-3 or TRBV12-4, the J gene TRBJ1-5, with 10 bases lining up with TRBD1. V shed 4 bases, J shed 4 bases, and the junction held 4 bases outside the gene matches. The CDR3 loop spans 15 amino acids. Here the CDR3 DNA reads TGTGCCAGCAGTTGGGCGGGACAGGGGAATCAGCCCCAGCATTTT. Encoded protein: CASSWAGQGNQPQHF.

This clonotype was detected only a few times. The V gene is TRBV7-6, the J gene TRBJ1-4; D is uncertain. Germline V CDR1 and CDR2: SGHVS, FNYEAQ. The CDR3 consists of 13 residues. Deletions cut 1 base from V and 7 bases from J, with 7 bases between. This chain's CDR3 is CASSLVLGEKLFF. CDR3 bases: TGTGCCAGCAGCTTAGTCCTTGGTGAAAAACTGTTTTTT.

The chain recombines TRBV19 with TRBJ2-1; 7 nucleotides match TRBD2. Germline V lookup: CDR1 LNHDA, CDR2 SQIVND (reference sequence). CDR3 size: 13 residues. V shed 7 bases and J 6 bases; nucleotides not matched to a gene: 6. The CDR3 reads CASTLSGGNEQFF. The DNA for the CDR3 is TGTGCCAGTACCCTTTCGGGGGGCAATGAGCAGTTCTTC.

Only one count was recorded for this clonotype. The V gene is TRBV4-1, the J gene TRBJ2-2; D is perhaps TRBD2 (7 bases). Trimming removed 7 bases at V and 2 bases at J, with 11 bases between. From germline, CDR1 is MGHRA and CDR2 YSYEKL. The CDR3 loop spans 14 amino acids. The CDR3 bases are TGCGCCAGCATGCGGGGGCCCAACACCGGGGAGCTGTTTTTT. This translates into CASMRGPNTGELFF.

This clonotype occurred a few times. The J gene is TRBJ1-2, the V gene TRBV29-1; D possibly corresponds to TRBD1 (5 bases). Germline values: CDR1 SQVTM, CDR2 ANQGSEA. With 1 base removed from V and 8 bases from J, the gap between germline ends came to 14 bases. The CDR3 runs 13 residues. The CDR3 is CSVEGGSGGGYTF. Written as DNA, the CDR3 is TGCAGCGTTGAAGGGGGGTCCGGAGGGGGCTACACCTTC.

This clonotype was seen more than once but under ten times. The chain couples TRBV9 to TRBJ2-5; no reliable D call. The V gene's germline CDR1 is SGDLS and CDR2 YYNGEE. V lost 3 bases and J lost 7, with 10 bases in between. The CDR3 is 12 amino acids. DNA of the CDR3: TGTGCCAGCAGCGCCTCTCTGGGGACCCAGTACTTC. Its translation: CASSASLGTQYF.